Listed below are T cell receptor beta chains from one sample, sequenced in a study of somatic mutations in cytotoxic T cells in rheumatoid arthritis. Profiling relied on immunoSEQ multiplex PCR, and the TCRdb table lists in-frame clones only, not all of them. The repertoire has over 15,000 clones, approximately 87% of them found once; the top ten carry about 15%. Sequencing was carried out using CD8+ T cells sorted from blood. The receptors originated from a man aged 35-49 years in good health. Both conserved end residues are part of each CDR3. A D gene is named only where the DNA matches it firmly. Size tells how often a clone was seen (once, few, many) or the class of an expanded clone, and some rows leave it out.

CDR3aa: CASSFPLSSGSSYNEQFF
CDR3nt: TGTGCCAGCAGCTTTCCCCTATCCAGCGGGAGCTCCTACAATGAGCAGTTCTTC
v_gene: TRBV13
abundance: .
j_gene: TRBJ2-1
d_gene: TRBD2

CDR3aa: CASSWASGGYNEQFF
CDR3nt: TGTGCCAGCAGCTGGGCTAGCGGGGGCTACAATGAGCAGTTCTTC
v_gene: TRBV7-9
abundance: .
j_gene: TRBJ2-1
d_gene: TRBD2

CDR3aa: CASSPRGSGTNEQFF
CDR3nt: TGCGCCAGCAGCCCCCGTGGTAGCGGAACCAATGAGCAGTTCTTC
v_gene: TRBV4-3
abundance: once
j_gene: TRBJ2-1
d_gene: .

CDR3aa: CASARGWDRGSEIYGYTF
CDR3nt: TGTGCCAGCGCCCGAGGATGGGACAGGGGATCTGAAATATATGGCTACACCTTC
v_gene: TRBV7-2
abundance: once
j_gene: TRBJ1-2
d_gene: TRBD1

CDR3aa: CASSVGSGEAFF
CDR3nt: TGTGCCAGCAGTGTAGGGTCCGGTGAAGCTTTCTTT
v_gene: TRBV9
abundance: .
j_gene: TRBJ1-1
d_gene: .

CDR3aa: CASSLAKGTMYGYTF
CDR3nt: TGTGCCAGCAGTTTAGCGAAGGGGACCATGTATGGCTACACCTTC
v_gene: TRBV28
abundance: .
j_gene: TRBJ1-2
d_gene: .

CDR3aa: CASSSGLAGYGELFF
CDR3nt: TGCGCCAGCAGCTCGGGACTAGCGGGATACGGGGAGCTGTTTTTT
v_gene: TRBV5-1
abundance: .
j_gene: TRBJ2-2
d_gene: TRBD2

CDR3aa: CASSSNYYEQYF
CDR3nt: TGTGCCAGCAGCTCCAACTACTACGAGCAGTACTTC
v_gene: TRBV7-9
abundance: few
j_gene: TRBJ2-7
d_gene: .

CDR3aa: CASSLERGPSTDTQYF
CDR3nt: TGTGCCAGCAGCTTAGAGCGGGGACCTAGCACAGATACGCAGTATTTT
v_gene: TRBV7-6
abundance: .
j_gene: TRBJ2-3
d_gene: TRBD2

CDR3aa: CASKGGRGGFVAFF
CDR3nt: TGTGCCAGCAAGGGGGGGAGGGGCGGCTTTGTTGCTTTCTTT
v_gene: TRBV6-5
abundance: once
j_gene: TRBJ1-1
d_gene: .

CDR3aa: CASSLWTGVDEKLFF
CDR3nt: TGTGCCAGCAGCCTCTGGACAGGGGTAGATGAAAAACTGTTTTTT
v_gene: TRBV11-2
abundance: once
j_gene: TRBJ1-4
d_gene: TRBD1

CDR3aa: CASSLTGHNEQFF
CDR3nt: TGTGCCAGCAGCTTAACGGGACACAATGAGCAGTTCTTC
v_gene: TRBV13
abundance: .
j_gene: TRBJ2-1
d_gene: .

CDR3aa: CASSLGTGYEQYF
CDR3nt: TGTGCCAGCAGTTTAGGGACGGGCTACGAGCAGTACTTC
v_gene: TRBV27
abundance: .
j_gene: TRBJ2-7
d_gene: .

CDR3aa: CASSDSKGSPDSSYEQYF
CDR3nt: TGTGCCAGCAGTGACTCGAAGGGCTCGCCGGATAGCTCCTACGAGCAGTACTTC
v_gene: TRBV6-4
abundance: .
j_gene: TRBJ2-7
d_gene: .

CDR3aa: CASSFGPRGSSYEQYF
CDR3nt: TGTGCCAGCAGTTTCGGCCCACGGGGTAGCTCCTACGAGCAGTACTTC
v_gene: TRBV28
abundance: .
j_gene: TRBJ2-7
d_gene: .

CDR3aa: CAWRARGNEKLFF
CDR3nt: TGTGCCTGGAGGGCCAGGGGGAATGAAAAACTGTTTTTT
v_gene: TRBV30
abundance: once
j_gene: TRBJ1-4
d_gene: TRBD1

CDR3aa: CSVGTGDTGELFF
CDR3nt: TGCAGCGTCGGGACAGGGGACACCGGGGAGCTGTTTTTT
v_gene: TRBV29-1
abundance: .
j_gene: TRBJ2-2
d_gene: TRBD1

CDR3aa: CASSVGTGPQPQHF
CDR3nt: TGTGCCAGCAGCGTAGGGACAGGGCCCCAGCCCCAGCATTTT
v_gene: TRBV9
abundance: .
j_gene: TRBJ1-5
d_gene: TRBD1